The 12 T cell receptor beta chains listed next were all sequenced from one sample in a study of T-cell reconstitution after alpha-beta-depleted transplantation in children. This sample's TCRbeta library carried unique molecular identifier barcodes. TCRdb passed the PCR reads through MiXCR, listing each CDR3 protein once. The sample has roughly 350,000 distinct CDR3 sequences, about a sixth seen once. The starting material was PBMCs, mostly from graft donor cells, obtained 360 days after TCRalphabeta/CD19-depleted stem cell transplant. The source of these receptors is a male patient between 2 and 10 years old who had a stem cell transplant for acute lymphoblastic leukemia, so the T cells may come from the graft donor.

This clonotype showed up just a few times. The chain combines TRBV12-3 or TRBV12-4 with TRBJ2-1; D is undetermined. The CDR3 runs 16 residues. V lost 0 bases to trimming and J lost 8 bases, with 17 bases between them. CDR3 sequence reads: CASSLARNILGDEQFF. In nucleotides, the CDR3 is TGTGCCAGCAGTTTAGCAAGGAACATCCTAGGAGATGAGCAGTTCTTC.

The chain is built from TRBV12-3 or TRBV12-4 and TRBJ2-2; D remains ambiguous. With 9 bases removed from V and 3 bases from J, the gap between germline ends came to 5 bases. This CDR3 has 11 amino acids. This CDR3 is CASEYTGELFF. Written as DNA, the CDR3 is TGTGCCAGTGAGTACACCGGGGAGCTGTTTTTT.

Many counts were recorded for this clonotype. The V call is TRBV6-5, the J call TRBJ2-1; 8 nucleotides match TRBD2. The length of the CDR3 is 16 residues. V trimming: 4 bases; J trimming: 0 bases; junction bases outside the gene matches: 5. The germline CDR1 and CDR2 sequences are MNHEY and SVGAGI. CDR3 DNA sequence: TGTGCCAGCAGTTCCGAGCGGGAGATCTCCTACAATGAGCAGTTCTTC. It codes for CASSSEREISYNEQFF.

This clonotype was detected many times. The CDR3 here is CSARDRAGAGNEQFF. The CDR3 coding sequence is TGCAGTGCTAGAGATCGGGCGGGAGCTGGCAATGAGCAGTTCTTC. The chain is built from TRBV20-1 and TRBJ2-1; TRBD2 agrees at 7 bases. Germline CDR1 and CDR2: DFQATT and SNEGSKA (reference sequence). With V trimmed by 0 bases and J by 6 bases, 8 bases remained unmatched. This CDR3 spans 15 amino acids.

This clonotype was detected a few times. V usage is TRBV10-3 and J usage is TRBJ1-2; TRBD1 might be the D (5 bases). The germline V gene has CDR1 ENHRY and CDR2 SYGVKD. The germline V and J ends were trimmed by 0 bases and 4 bases, with 12 bases remaining between them. This CDR3 is built from 15 residues. In nucleotides, the CDR3 is TGTGCCATCAGTGAGTCGACAGCCATCCTCTATGGCTACACCTTC. This translates into CAISESTAILYGYTF.

This clonotype was seen only a few times. CDR3 DNA: TGTGCCAGCAGTTTATCGAGGACTAGCGGGAGGGCCGGGACTTACGAGCAGTACTTC. It yields the protein CASSLSRTSGRAGTYEQYF. The chain links TRBV28 to TRBJ2-7; 15 positions agree with TRBD2. The V gene's germline CDR1 is MDHEN and CDR2 SYDVKM. CDR3 length equals 19 residues. The ends lost 1 base at V and 4 bases at J; junction bases unmatched: 11. The whole variable domain, filled in from reference TRBV28 and TRBJ2-7, reads DVKVTQSSRYLVKRTGEKVFLECVQDMDHENMFWYRQDPGLGLRLIYFSYDVKMKEKGDIPEGYSVSREKKERFSLILESASTNQTSMYLCASSLSRTSGRAGTYEQYFGPGTRLTVT.

With regard to this clonotype: One junction end disagrees with the germline gene, perhaps due to a read error. The chain uses TRBV27 and TRBJ2-5; D ambiguous. The CDR3 length is 14 residues. Per the germline V gene, CDR1 is MNHEY and CDR2 is SMNVEV (reference sequence). The CDR3 is CASSWSRFQKTQYF. The CDR3 region has the DNA TGTGCCAGCAGTTGGTCCCGATTCCAAAAGACCCAGTACTTC.

This clonotype showed up many times. The chain carries TRBV5-6 and TRBJ2-2; D is unresolved. V was trimmed by 3 bases and J by 5 bases, leaving 8 bases between them. The germline CDR1 and CDR2 sequences are SGHDT and YYEEEE. The CDR3 is 13 residues long. CDR3 sequence (DNA): TGTGCCAGCAGCTCCCCTGGGACCGGGGAGCTGTTTTTT. This codes for CASSSPGTGELFF.

This clonotype occurred many times. The junction does not match germline at one end; this may be a read error. The gene calls are TRBV5-1 and TRBJ2-5; D is ambiguous. The germline V gene has CDR1 SGHRS and CDR2 YFSETQ. There are 14 residues in the CDR3. CDR3 amino acids: CASSLAGSQETQYF. The CDR3 nucleotides read TGTGCCAGCAGTTTGGCCGGGTCTCAAGAGACCCAGTACTTC.

The chain employs TRBV20-1 and TRBJ2-4; TRBD1 agrees at 7 bases. The V segment lost 4 bases and the J segment 7 bases; nucleotides outside the gene matches: 7. CDR1 and CDR2 (germline): DFQATT, SNEGSKA (reference sequence). CDR3 length: 13 amino acids. Here the CDR3 reads CSAIRDSRNIQYF. Written as DNA, the CDR3 is TGCAGTGCTATCCGGGACAGTAGGAACATTCAGTACTTC.

This clonotype was counted a few times. This sequence joins TRBV7-2 and TRBJ2-7; 8 positions agree with TRBD1. Looked up from germline, CDR1 is SGHTA and CDR2 is FQGNSA. The CDR3 contains 14 residues. V trimming: 2 bases; J trimming: 3 bases; junction bases outside the gene matches: 3. This CDR3 is CASSLITGGYEQYF. CDR3 sequence (DNA): TGTGCCAGCAGCTTAATAACAGGGGGCTACGAGCAGTACTTC.

This clonotype has more than one count but fewer than ten. The chain carries TRBV28 and TRBJ1-3; maybe TRBD1 (5 bases). The CDR3 consists of 15 residues. Per the germline V gene, CDR1 is MDHEN and CDR2 is SYDVKM. V was shortened by 4 bases and J by 0 bases, with 10 bases between the two germline ends. CDR3 amino acids: CASSSAGTSGNTIYF. CDR3 nucleotide sequence: TGTGCCAGCAGTTCGGCCGGGACCTCTGGAAACACCATATATTTT.